This T cell receptor beta chain was observed in a study of vaccination effects on CD4 cells after COVID-19. At the level of the study: Every participant took two doses of the BNT162b2 or mRNA-1273 vaccine. Regarding the study as a whole: There were few convalescent patients in the study and no early post-infection timepoints. After vaccination, spike-reactive clones in convalescents were mostly new vaccine-induced clones.

In the ViraFEST assay, antigen-specific CD4+ clonotypes were identified by expansion after peptide-pool stimulation. At the end of 9 to 11 days of culture, CD4+ T cells were isolated. It was between March and December 2020 that the person had a SARS-CoV-2 infection confirmed by PCR. With roughly 9.5 ug/ml peptides and around 10 IU/ml IL-2, around 2.1 million PBMC per well were cultured. There are 14 residues in the CDR3. CDR1 is SGHNT and CDR2 is YENEEA in the germline V gene. Trimming cost V 5 bases and J 6 bases, with 15 bases left between them. Data came from immunoSEQ multiplex PCR; TCRdb stores just in-frame clones and leaves some out. The repertoire holds around 40,000 clones, with under 80% as singletons. About this clone: What it binds is unknown.

The origin of this receptor is a human donor who had a prior SARS-CoV-2 infection. The J gene is TRBJ2-3, the V gene TRBV11-3, with a possible D match to TRBD2 (6 bases). This specimen consisted of CD4+ T cells from PBMCs cultured with a peptide pool, obtained before COVID-19 vaccination. Here the CDR3 DNA reads TGTGCCAGCAGCCCCGGACTATACGGCGATACGCAGTATTTT. This sequence encodes CASSPGLYGDTQYF.